This T cell receptor beta chain was sequenced in a study of T cell repertoires in cytomegalovirus infection. Germline loops: CDR1 SNHLY, CDR2 FYNNEI. Trimming pared 8 bases from V and 6 bases from J, leaving 11 bases between. The CDR3 is 13 residues long. With regard to this clonotype: The antigen is undetermined.

TCRdb re-analysed the reads in MiXCR, keeping a single row per CDR3 protein. The sample records under 850,000 distinct CDR3 sequences, 33% being singletons. The sequencing used cultured PBMCs, collected from culture after CMV antigen stimulation. The J gene is TRBJ1-6, the V gene TRBV2; possibly TRBD1 for D (5 bases). This clonotype originated in a human donor in good health (CMV status not recorded). Some clones in this sample may be carry-over from other donors' samples. The CDR3 DNA follows: TGTGCCAGCGACGCAGGGTCTAATTCACCCCTCCACTTT. It translates to CASDAGSNSPLHF.